The 6 T cell receptor beta chains presented below share a single source sample, sequenced in a study of shared clonotypes between healthy human individuals. Generated by immunoSEQ multiplex PCR, the TCRdb table keeps only in-frame clones and is missing some. The data contain about 2.5 million clones, 80% to 95% of them seen just once; the ten biggest clones take up around 0.38%. Sequencing was done on a sample of naive CD4+ T cells from PBMCs. Subset reported: CD45RA+ positively selected. The receptors come from a man between 18 and 29 years old in good health. Some clones in this sample may be carry-over from other donors' samples.

The V and J genes are TRBV7-8 and TRBJ2-7; TRBD2 matches at 7 bases. The J segment lost 2 bases and the V segment lost 1 base, leaving 5 bases of the junction unmatched. This CDR3 comprises 15 residues. Looked up from germline, CDR1 is SGHVS and CDR2 is FQNEAQ. CDR3 protein: CASSLGSSGTYEQYF. In nucleotides, the CDR3 is TGTGCCAGCAGCTTAGGGTCTAGCGGCACCTACGAGCAGTACTTC.

Of note for this clone: Other DNA sequences from this sample encode an identical CDR3 as well. This chain connects TRBV5-1 to TRBJ1-1; D ambiguous. The CDR3 has 14 amino acids. In germline, CDR1 is SGHRS, CDR2 YFSETQ. V lost 4 bases and J lost 1, with 11 bases in between. Written as DNA, the CDR3 is TGCGCCAGCAGCCCAAGTGTAGGGAACACTGAAGCTTTCTTT. It specifies CASSPSVGNTEAFF.

The chain combines TRBV29-1 with TRBJ2-7, with 8 bases lining up with TRBD2. The CDR3 runs 13 residues. V lost 7 bases, J lost 1 base, and 6 bases stayed unmatched. Germline V gene data show CDR1 as SQVTM and CDR2 as ANQGSEA. In DNA, the CDR3 is TGCAGCGCCTCCGGGGGGGTGTCCTACGAGCAGTACTTC. Protein sequence: CSASGGVSYEQYF.

The chain recombines TRBV14 with TRBJ2-1; 13 nucleotides agree with TRBD2. Germline CDR1 and CDR2: SGHDN and FVKESK. J lost 10 bases, V lost 0 bases, and 0 bases had no gene match. The CDR3 totals 14 residues. The CDR3 region has the DNA TGTGCCAGCAGCCAAGAACTAGCGGGAGGGGAGCAGTTCTTC. It codes for CASSQELAGGEQFF.

The CDR3, as DNA: TGTGCCAGCAAATTCCGAATAGGGCTAGCGGGAACCGGGGAGCTGTTTTTT. It translates to CASKFRIGLAGTGELFF. This chain joins TRBV27 and TRBJ2-2, with 9 bases identical to TRBD2. Germline V gene data show CDR1 as MNHEY and CDR2 as SMNVEV (reference sequence). V lost 7 bases and J lost 5; bases outside the gene matches: 14. The CDR3 has 17 amino acids.

This chain links TRBV5-4 with TRBJ2-4, with 8 bases matching TRBD1. CDR1 is SGHNT, CDR2 YYREEE, per germline (reference sequence). J lost 5 bases, V lost 2 bases, and 3 bases had no gene match. The CDR3 is made up of 14 amino acids. This chain's CDR3 is CASSLGQGENIQYF. CDR3 sequence (DNA): TGTGCCAGCAGCTTAGGACAGGGAGAAAACATTCAGTACTTC.